This T cell receptor (beta chain) emerged from a study of T cell changes during pregnancy in multiple sclerosis. CDR1 SGDLS and CDR2 YYNGEE come from the germline V gene. CDR3 length: 13 residues. V shed 0 bases and J shed 1 base, with 4 bases lying between them. Using immunoSEQ multiplex PCR, the repertoire was profiled, and TCRdb retains in-frame clones only, with some absent. Among 65,000 to 95,000 clones listed, under 95% were seen once. The rearrangement joins TRBV9 to TRBJ1-2; D ambiguous. The starting material was peripheral blood, obtained after pregnancy. The receptor was derived from a female donor in good health, enrolled as a control in a pregnancy study. The CDR3: CASSVESNYGYTF. CDR3 nucleotide sequence: TGTGCCAGCAGCGTAGAGAGTAACTATGGCTACACCTTC.